Here is one TCR beta chain with its context. As yet, its antigen is unknown. The CDR3 length is 16 residues. Germline V CDR1 and CDR2: LGHNA, YSLEER. V lost 0 bases to trimming and J lost 9 bases; unmatched junction nucleotides: 8. Profiled with immunoSEQ multiplex PCR; TCRdb holds only in-frame clones, not every one. The sample shows under 75,000 clones, roughly 90% of them seen only once. This sample stems from a study of OX40 agonist ivuxolimab in advanced cancers. Whole-study context: Ivuxolimab was administered intravenously to patients at 0.01 to 10 mg/kg every 2 weeks.

Study observations and caveats: At 0.1 to 3.0 mg/kg, clonal expansion of CD4+ and CD8+ blood T cells had occurred by week 6. The study found that CD8+ T cells averaged more expanded clones than CD4+.

The rearrangement joins TRBV4-3 to TRBJ2-5, with 12 bases aligning to TRBD2. The source was CD4+ or CD8+ T cells sorted from blood, collected in a trial of the OX40 agonist ivuxolimab. The clonotype comes from an adult with an advanced solid tumor such as melanoma, head and neck, liver or kidney cancer. The CDR3 nucleotides are TGCGCCAGCAGCCAAGATCGGCTAGCGGGGGGGATTGCCCAGTACTTC. Translation gives CASSQDRLAGGIAQYF.